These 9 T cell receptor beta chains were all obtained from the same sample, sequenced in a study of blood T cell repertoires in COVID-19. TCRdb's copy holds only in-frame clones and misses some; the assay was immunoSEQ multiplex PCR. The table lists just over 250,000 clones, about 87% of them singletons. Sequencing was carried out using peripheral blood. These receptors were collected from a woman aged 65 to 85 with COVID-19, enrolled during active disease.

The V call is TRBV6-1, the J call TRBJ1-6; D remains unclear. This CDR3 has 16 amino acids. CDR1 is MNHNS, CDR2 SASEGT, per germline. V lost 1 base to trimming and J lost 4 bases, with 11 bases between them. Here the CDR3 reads CASSEDGGTYNSPLHF. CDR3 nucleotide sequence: TGTGCCAGCAGTGAAGATGGAGGCACATATAATTCACCCCTCCACTTT.

In DNA, the CDR3 is TGCGCCAGCAGCGAAGGACAGGGAGGCAATCAGCCCCAGCATTTT. The encoded protein is CASSEGQGGNQPQHF. The rearrangement uses TRBV5-1 and TRBJ1-5; the match to TRBD1 covers 8 bases. This CDR3 has 15 amino acids. Germline trimming cut 4 bases from V and 2 bases from J; bases unmatched to any gene: 5. CDR1 is SGHRS and CDR2 is YFSETQ in the germline V gene.

CDR3 sequence: CASTLRTGTAPSLITGELFF. The CDR3 DNA sequence: TGTGCCAGCACCCTCAGGACGGGAACAGCGCCGAGTCTTATTACCGGGGAGCTGTTTTTT. The V and J genes are TRBV19 and TRBJ2-2; tentative D call: TRBD2 (5 bases). CDR3 length: 20 amino acids. Trimming removed 9 bases at V and 5 bases at J, with 34 bases between. The germline gives CDR1 LNHDA, CDR2 SQIVND (reference sequence). Full variable domain (remainder filled in from reference TRBV19 and TRBJ2-2): DGGITQSPKYLFRKEGQNVTLSCEQNLNHDAMYWYRQDPGQGLRLIYYSQIVNDFQKGDIAEGYSVSREKKESFPLTVTSAQKNPTAFYLCASTLRTGTAPSLITGELFFGEGSRLTVL.

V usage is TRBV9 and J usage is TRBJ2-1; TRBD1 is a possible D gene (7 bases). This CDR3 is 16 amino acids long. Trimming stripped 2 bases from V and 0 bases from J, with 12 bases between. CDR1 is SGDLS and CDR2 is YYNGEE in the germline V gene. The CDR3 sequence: CASSVGGQSSYNEQFF. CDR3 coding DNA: TGTGCCAGCAGCGTGGGGGGACAGAGCTCCTACAATGAGCAGTTCTTC.

The CDR3, as DNA: TGCGCCAGCAGCCAAGAGATGGGACAGAATCAGCCCCAGCATTTT. Its translation: CASSQEMGQNQPQHF. The V gene is TRBV4-1, the J gene TRBJ1-5, with 7 nucleotides matching TRBD1. This CDR3 comprises 15 residues. V lost 0 bases to trimming and J lost 4 bases; unmatched junction nucleotides: 3. Germline V CDR1 and CDR2: MGHRA, YSYEKL.

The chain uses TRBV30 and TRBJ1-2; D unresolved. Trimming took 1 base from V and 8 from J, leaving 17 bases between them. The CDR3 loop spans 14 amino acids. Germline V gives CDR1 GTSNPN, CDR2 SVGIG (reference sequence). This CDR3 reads CAWSGHLKVDGYTF. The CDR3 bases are TGTGCCTGGAGTGGACATTTGAAAGTAGACGGCTACACCTTC.

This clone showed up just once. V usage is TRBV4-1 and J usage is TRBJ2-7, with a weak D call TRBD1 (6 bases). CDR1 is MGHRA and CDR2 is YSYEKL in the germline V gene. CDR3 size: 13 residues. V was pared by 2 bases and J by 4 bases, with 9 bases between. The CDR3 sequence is CASSQPQGYEQYF. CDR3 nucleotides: TGCGCCAGCAGCCAACCCCAGGGGTACGAGCAGTACTTC.

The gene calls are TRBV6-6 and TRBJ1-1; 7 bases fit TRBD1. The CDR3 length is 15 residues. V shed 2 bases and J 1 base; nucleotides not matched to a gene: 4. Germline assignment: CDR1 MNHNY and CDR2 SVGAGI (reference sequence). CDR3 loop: CASSYVQGPNTEAFF. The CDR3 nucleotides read TGTGCCAGCAGTTACGTACAGGGGCCGAACACTGAAGCTTTCTTT.

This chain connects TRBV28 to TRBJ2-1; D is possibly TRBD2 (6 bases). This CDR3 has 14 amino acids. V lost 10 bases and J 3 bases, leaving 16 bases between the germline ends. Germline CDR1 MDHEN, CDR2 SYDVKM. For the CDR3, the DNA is TGTGCCACCAAAGGGAGGTGGGACTACAATGAGCAGTTCTTC. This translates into CATKGRWDYNEQFF. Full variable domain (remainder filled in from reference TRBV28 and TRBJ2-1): DVKVTQSSRYLVKRTGEKVFLECVQDMDHENMFWYRQDPGLGLRLIYFSYDVKMKEKGDIPEGYSVSREKKERFSLILESASTNQTSMYLCATKGRWDYNEQFFGPGTRLTVL.